This TCR beta chain was recorded in a study of blood T cell repertoires in COVID-19. Study-wide context: PBMCs, B-cell-depleted T cells, or T cells were the source of the cDNA or gDNA that made up the material.

V gave up 2 bases and J gave up 0 bases, with 8 bases separating them. Germline V gene sequence: CDR1 MNHNS, CDR2 SASEGT. CDR3 length equals 16 residues. As handled by the study authors: Estimation of nucleated cell counts relied on the amplification of reference gene primers. Repertoires were generated with immunoSEQ multiplex PCR, while TCRdb's copy carries only in-frame clones and drops some. From that table come the V and J calls and clone size; the DNA was used to work out D and trimming. The table records 540,000 or so clones, 85% to 90% of them present only once. Enrolled during active infection, Seattle patients were then followed longitudinally.

This clonotype was obtained from a woman aged 45-60 years with COVID-19, enrolled during active disease. The gene calls are TRBV6-1 and TRBJ1-6; D unresolved. Sequencing used peripheral blood. The chain's CDR3 is CASSEFSHSYNSPLHF. The CDR3 DNA is TGTGCCAGCAGTGAATTTTCACACTCCTATAATTCACCCCTCCACTTT.